The following is a T cell receptor beta chain sequence with its context. What it binds is not known. The data were obtained in a study of cytomegalovirus exposure and HLA in healthy donors. Germline V gene sequence: CDR1 SGHTA, CDR2 FQGTGA. The trim removed 3 bases at V and 2 bases at J, leaving 4 bases unmatched. This CDR3 is built from 15 residues. PCR was performed using 60 Vbeta and 13 Jbeta primers. Profiled with immunoSEQ multiplex PCR; TCRdb holds only in-frame clones, not every one. Of about 140,000 clones listed, approximately 63% were seen once; the top ten hold under 2.5%. The study, taken as a whole, reports: Of the V segments, some could not be distinguished, including TRBV6-2 and TRBV6-3, and were excluded. HLA restriction was apparent for most CMV-associated TCR beta chains in a later analysis. Productive status was seen about 90% or about 30% of the time for most TCR beta V segments in an earlier analysis.

The gene calls are TRBV7-3 and TRBJ2-3; TRBD2 agrees at 8 bases. The receptor comes from a woman aged 55-75 years in good health and CMV-seropositive. The sequenced sample was PBMCs. The CDR3 region has the DNA TGTGCCAGCAGCTTCGGCGGGGGGAACACAGATACGCAGTATTTT. Its protein product is CASSFGGGNTDTQYF.